Detailed here is one T cell receptor (beta chain). As yet, its antigen is unknown. Amplification used 60 Vbeta primers and 13 Jbeta primers. TCRdb's table, derived via immunoSEQ multiplex PCR, lists solely in-frame clones and lacks some. The sample consists of fewer than 200,000 clones, approximately 80% of them appearing once. This specimen comes from a study of cytomegalovirus exposure and HLA in healthy donors. The study's findings and limits: What a later analysis reportedly showed was that an Asian-associated ancestry cluster had fewer N-insertions than the 666-donor mean.

CDR1 is SNHLY, CDR2 FYNNEI, per germline. Trimming left V 4 bases short and J 4 bases short, with 7 bases between. The CDR3 length is 12 residues. The V gene is TRBV2, the J gene TRBJ2-5; possibly TRBD2 for D (6 bases). The sequence derives from a woman younger than 35 in good health and CMV-seronegative. Sequencing was done on a sample of PBMCs. The CDR3 loop reads CASSGRGETQYF. For the CDR3, the DNA is TGTGCCAGCAGTGGGCGGGGAGAGACCCAGTACTTC.